The source of this T cell receptor beta chain is a study of OX40 agonist ivuxolimab in advanced cancers. Germline CDR1 and CDR2: MNHEY and SVGAGI. This CDR3 is built from 15 residues. Between the trimmed V and J ends, which lost 2 bases and 1 base, there was a span of 11 bases. Repertoires were generated with immunoSEQ multiplex PCR, while TCRdb's copy carries only in-frame clones and drops some. The sample yields about 9,500 clones, 55% to 75% seen once. This sequence joins TRBV6-5 and TRBJ1-2; D is unclear. The material was CD4+ or CD8+ T cells sorted from blood, obtained in a trial of the OX40 agonist ivuxolimab. The sequence came from an adult with an advanced solid tumor such as melanoma, head and neck, liver or kidney cancer. The CDR3 DNA sequence: TGTGCCAGCAGTTACGGGGTTCAGCTTAACTATGGCTACACCTTC. Translated, it gives CASSYGVQLNYGYTF.